This T cell receptor (beta chain) is from a study of patients and donors after allogeneic stem cell transplantation. The sample holds a few counts of this clonotype. A single record per CDR3 protein comes from TCRdb applying MiXCR to the RT-PCR reads. The sample holds around 12,000 distinct CDR3 sequences, almost 25% seen once. CDR1 SGHDT and CDR2 YYEEEE come from the germline V gene. This CDR3 region has 14 residues. Trimming left V 1 base short and J 5 bases short, with 12 bases between. Specimen: blood, either unsorted or a sorted T cell fraction (not recorded which). The V gene is TRBV5-6, the J gene TRBJ2-5; D gene uncertain. This sequence was found in a human donor who was either an allogeneic HSCT recipient or a stem cell or donor lymphocyte infusion donor (not recorded which). It is not recorded whose cells these are; they may come from a transplant donor. The CDR3 here is CASSLWGSSETQYF. CDR3 DNA sequence: TGTGCCAGCAGCTTGTGGGGTAGCAGCGAGACCCAGTACTTC.